Listed here is a single T cell receptor (beta chain). Per germline, CDR1 MGHRA and CDR2 YSYEKL. The CDR3 is 18 amino acids. The junction had 15 bases not matched to a gene; V was cut back by 4 bases and J by 4 bases. The record originates from a study of blood T cell repertoires in COVID-19. Turning to the study itself: The analysed material was cDNA or gDNA that came from T cells, B-cell-depleted T cells, or PBMCs.

In the original processing: How many nucleated cells were present was estimated from reference gene primer amplification. Method: immunoSEQ multiplex PCR; TCRdb's copy keeps in-frame clones and lacks some. The DNA gave D and trimming, while V, J and clone size come from that table. The data contain around 70,000 clones, 70% to 90% of them singletons. The clonotype originates from a man aged 50 to 59 with acute or convalescent COVID-19. Sequencing was performed on peripheral blood. This chain connects TRBV4-1 to TRBJ2-5; 10 nucleotides match TRBD2. The CDR3: CASSPPRTSGRGGETQYF. The CDR3 nucleotides are TGCGCCAGCAGCCCACCACGGACTAGCGGTCGAGGTGGAGAGACCCAGTACTTC.